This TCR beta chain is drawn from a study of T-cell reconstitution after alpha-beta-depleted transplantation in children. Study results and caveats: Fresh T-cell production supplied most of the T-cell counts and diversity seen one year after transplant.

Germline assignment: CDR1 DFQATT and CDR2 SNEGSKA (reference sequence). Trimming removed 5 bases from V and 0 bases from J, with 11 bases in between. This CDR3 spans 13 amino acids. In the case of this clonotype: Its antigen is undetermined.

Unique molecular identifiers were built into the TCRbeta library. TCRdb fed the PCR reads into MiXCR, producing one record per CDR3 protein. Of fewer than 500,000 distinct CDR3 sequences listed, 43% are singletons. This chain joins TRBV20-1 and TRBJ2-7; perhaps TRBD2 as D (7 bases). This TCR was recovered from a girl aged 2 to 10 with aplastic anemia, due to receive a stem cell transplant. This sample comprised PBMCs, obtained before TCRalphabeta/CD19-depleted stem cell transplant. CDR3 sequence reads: CSAPRGASYEQYF. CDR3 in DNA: TGCAGTGCTCCTCGGGGGGCCTCCTACGAGCAGTACTTC.